This TCR beta chain appears in the sequencing data of a study of blood T cells in healthy people across ages. General study points: Donor CMV status was unknown, possibly confounding expanded clonotype changes.

From germline, CDR1 is LNHDA and CDR2 SQIVND (reference sequence). The CDR3 sequence is 14 residues long. The germline V and J ends were trimmed by 9 bases and 6 bases, with 19 bases remaining between them. This clonotype was detected a few times. No antigen is known for it. Donors each provided around 10 milliliters of peripheral blood. The authors ran a second PCR of about 7 to 11 cycles using a sample-barcoded 5' primer and a J-beta primer mix. Each CDR3 protein gets one entry after TCRdb re-called the 5' RACE reads with MiXCR. In the table there are about 1.6 million distinct CDR3 sequences, roughly a third of which are singletons.

This sequence was found in a woman in her 30s in good health. Material for sequencing was blood. The chain uses TRBV19 and TRBJ2-3; the D is unclear. The CDR3 loop is CASSTGRLIDTQYF. The CDR3 DNA follows: TGTGCCAGCTCCACGGGCAGACTGATTGATACGCAGTATTTT.